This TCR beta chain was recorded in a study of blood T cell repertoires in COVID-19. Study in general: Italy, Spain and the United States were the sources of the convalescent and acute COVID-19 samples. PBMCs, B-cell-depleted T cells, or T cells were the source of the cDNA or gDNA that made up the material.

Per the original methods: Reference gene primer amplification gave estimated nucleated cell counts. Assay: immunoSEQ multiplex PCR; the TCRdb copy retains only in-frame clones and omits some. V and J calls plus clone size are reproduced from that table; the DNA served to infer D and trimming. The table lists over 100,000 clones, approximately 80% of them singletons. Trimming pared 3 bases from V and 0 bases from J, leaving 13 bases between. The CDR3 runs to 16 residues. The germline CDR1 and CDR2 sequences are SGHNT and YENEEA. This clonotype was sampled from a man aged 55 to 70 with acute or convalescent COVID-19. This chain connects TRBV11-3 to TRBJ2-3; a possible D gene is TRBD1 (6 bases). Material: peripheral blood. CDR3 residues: CASSLHGQSSTDTQYF. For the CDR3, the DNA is TGTGCCAGCAGCTTGCACGGACAGTCTAGCACAGATACGCAGTATTTT.